The 7 T cell receptor beta chains below all came from one sample that was sequenced in a study of PD-1 blockade in classical Hodgkin lymphoma. Regarding time point: newly diagnosed, previously untreated cHL patient sample. Only in-frame clones appear in the TCRdb table, and some are missing; sequencing was by immunoSEQ multiplex PCR. The sample records 47,000 or so clones, about nine tenths being singletons. The source material was peripheral blood mononuclear cells (PBMCs). The source of these receptors is a human donor with classical Hodgkin lymphoma.

The chain carries TRBV7-9 and TRBJ2-2; 7 bases agree with TRBD1. From germline, CDR1 is SEHNR and CDR2 FQNEAQ (reference sequence). The CDR3 runs to 13 residues. J gave up 1 base and V 7 bases, and 0 bases lay outside the gene matches. In DNA, the CDR3 is TGTGCCAGCACAGGGGGGAACACCGGGGAGCTGTTTTTT. Translated: CASTGGNTGELFF.

The chain combines TRBV18 with TRBJ1-2, with D possibly being TRBD1 (6 bases). Germline CDR1 reads KGHSH; CDR2 reads LQKENI. This CDR3 spans 14 amino acids. Trimming pared 4 bases from V and 2 bases from J, leaving 11 bases between. The CDR3 DNA follows: TGTGCCAGCTCACTGCTGGGGGGCAACTATGGCTACACCTTC. Protein sequence: CASSLLGGNYGYTF.

This clone has only one observation. V usage is TRBV28 and J usage is TRBJ2-7; the D gene is possibly TRBD2 (5 bases). V was cut by 6 bases and J by 5 bases, with 17 bases left in between. This CDR3 is built from 14 residues. Germline CDR1 is MDHEN and CDR2 is SYDVKM. The CDR3 DNA reads as TGTGCCAGCAGCCCTAGCCCTATTGGGGACGAGCAGTACTTC. Translation: CASSPSPIGDEQYF.

The chain has TRBV11-2 and TRBJ2-5; TRBD2 aligns across 9 bases. Germline CDR1 and CDR2: SGHAT and FQNNGV. Trimming at V came to 8 bases and at J to 5 bases, leaving 6 bases not matched to a gene. The CDR3 is 13 amino acids. The CDR3 sequence is CASRKLAGETQYF. For the CDR3, the DNA is TGTGCCAGCCGAAAACTAGCGGGTGAGACCCAGTACTTC.

The chain carries TRBV6-1 and TRBJ1-3; the match to TRBD1 covers 11 bases. V lost 2 bases, J lost 4 bases, and 4 bases stayed unmatched. The CDR3 contains 16 residues. Germline V gene lookup returns CDR1 MNHNS and CDR2 SASEGT. The CDR3 spells CASSERGQGEGNTIYF. CDR3 in DNA: TGTGCCAGCAGTGAAAGGGGACAGGGGGAGGGAAACACCATATATTTT.

V usage is TRBV28 and J usage is TRBJ1-2; TRBD1 aligns across 9 bases. The length of the CDR3 is 16 residues. The J segment lost 4 bases and the V segment lost 3 bases, leaving 9 bases of the junction unmatched. Germline V gene sequence: CDR1 MDHEN, CDR2 SYDVKM. The CDR3 nucleotides read TGTGCCAGCAGTTTCGCTGGGACAGGGACTACCTATGGCTACACCTTC. It is translated as CASSFAGTGTTYGYTF.

This chain connects TRBV28 to TRBJ1-2; D gene uncertain. Trimming took 5 bases from V and 6 from J, leaving 16 bases between them. CDR1 is MDHEN, CDR2 SYDVKM, per germline. The CDR3 covers 14 residues. The CDR3 DNA reads as TGTGCCAGCAGTCCCCCGGGGAGGGCTGATGGCTACACCTTC. Its protein product is CASSPPGRADGYTF.